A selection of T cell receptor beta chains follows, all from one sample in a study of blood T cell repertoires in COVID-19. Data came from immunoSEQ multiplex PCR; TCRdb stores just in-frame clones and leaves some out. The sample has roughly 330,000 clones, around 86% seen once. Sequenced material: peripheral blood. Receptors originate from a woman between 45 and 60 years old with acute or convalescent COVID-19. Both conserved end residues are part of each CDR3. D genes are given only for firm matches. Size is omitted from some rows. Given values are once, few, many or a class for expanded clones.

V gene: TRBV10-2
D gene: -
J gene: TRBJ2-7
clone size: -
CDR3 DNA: TGCGCCAGCAGTGAGTCGGCAGGTACCTACGAGCAGTACTTC
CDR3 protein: CASSESAGTYEQYF

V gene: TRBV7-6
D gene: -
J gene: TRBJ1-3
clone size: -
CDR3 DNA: TGTGCCAGCAGCTTAGGAACAGTATCTAAGGGTGGGGAGGGAGACACCATATATTTT
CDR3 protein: CASSLGTVSKGGEGDTIYF

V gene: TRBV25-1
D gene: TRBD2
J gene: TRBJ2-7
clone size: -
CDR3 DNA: TGTGCCAGCAGCCCTAGCGGGATGACCTACGAGCAGTACTTC
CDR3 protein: CASSPSGMTYEQYF

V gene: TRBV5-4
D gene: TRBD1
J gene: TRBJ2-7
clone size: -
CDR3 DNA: TGTGCCAGCAGCTCAAGTCCCAGGGGGCACTACGAGCAGTACTTC
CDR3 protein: CASSSSPRGHYEQYF

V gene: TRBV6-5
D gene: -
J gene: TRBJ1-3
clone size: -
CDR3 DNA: TGTGCCAGCAGGGGGCGCGCGGACGGAAACACCATATATTTT
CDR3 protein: CASRGRADGNTIYF

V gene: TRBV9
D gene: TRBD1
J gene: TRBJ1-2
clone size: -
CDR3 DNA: TGTGCCAGCAGCGTAGCTGTGGGACAGGGAGTAGGCTACACCTTC
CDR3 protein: CASSVAVGQGVGYTF

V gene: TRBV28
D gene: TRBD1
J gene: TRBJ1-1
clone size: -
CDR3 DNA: TGTGCCAGCATAGGTACAGGGGGCCCGAACACTGAAGCTTTCTTT
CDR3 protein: CASIGTGGPNTEAFF

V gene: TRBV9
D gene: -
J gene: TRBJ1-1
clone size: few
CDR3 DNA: TGTGCCAGCAGCCGGGGGGGAGTAGGGAACACTGAAGCTTTCTTT
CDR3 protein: CASSRGGVGNTEAFF

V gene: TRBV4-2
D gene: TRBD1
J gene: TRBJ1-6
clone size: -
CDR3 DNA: TGTGCCAGCAGCCAAGGGACAGGGGTGTCCTATAATTCACCCCTCCACTTT
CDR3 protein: CASSQGTGVSYNSPLHF

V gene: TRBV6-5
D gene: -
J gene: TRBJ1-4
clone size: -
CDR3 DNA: TGTGCCAGCAGCCGTGACAGGACTAATGAAAAACTGTTTTTT
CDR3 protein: CASSRDRTNEKLFF

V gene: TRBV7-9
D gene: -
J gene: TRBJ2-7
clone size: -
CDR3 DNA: TGTGCCAGCAGCTTAGGGTACACAGCACGGTACGAGCAGTACTTC
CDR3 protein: CASSLGYTARYEQYF

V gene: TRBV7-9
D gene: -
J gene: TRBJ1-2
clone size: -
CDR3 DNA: TGTGCCAGCAGCCCGTTAGCAGGGTATGGCTACACCTTC
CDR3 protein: CASSPLAGYGYTF

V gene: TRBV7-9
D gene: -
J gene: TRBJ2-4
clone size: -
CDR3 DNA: TGTGCCAGCAGCGAGCGGGGAGGGGGAGGAATAGCCAAAAACATTCAGTACTTC
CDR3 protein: CASSERGGGGIAKNIQYF

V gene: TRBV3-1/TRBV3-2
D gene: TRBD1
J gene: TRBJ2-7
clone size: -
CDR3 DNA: TGTGCCAGCAGCCACTCGAGGACAGGGTTTAGCGAGCAGTACTTC
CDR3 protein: CASSHSRTGFSEQYF

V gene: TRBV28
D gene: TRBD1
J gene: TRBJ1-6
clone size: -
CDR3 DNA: TGTGCCAGCAGTTCTCTGACAGGGAACTTTAATTCACCCCTCCACTTT
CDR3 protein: CASSSLTGNFNSPLHF

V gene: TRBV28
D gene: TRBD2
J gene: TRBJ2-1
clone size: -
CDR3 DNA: TGTGCCAGCAGTGGGACTAGCGGCCCCTTAGGCTACAATGAGCAGTTCTTC
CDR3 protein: CASSGTSGPLGYNEQFF

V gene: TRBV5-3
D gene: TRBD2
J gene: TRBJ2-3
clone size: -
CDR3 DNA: TGTGCCAGAAGCTTAGGCCTAGCGGGCAACACAGATACGCAGTATTTT
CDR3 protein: CARSLGLAGNTDTQYF

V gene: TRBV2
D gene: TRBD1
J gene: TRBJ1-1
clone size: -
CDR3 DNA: TGTGCCAGCATTGAGGACAGGGGCTTTGCTGAAGCTTTCTTT
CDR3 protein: CASIEDRGFAEAFF

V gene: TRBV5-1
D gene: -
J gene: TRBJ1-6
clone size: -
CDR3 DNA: TGCGCCAGCAGCTCGGCAGGGAGGTCCTATAATTCACCCCTCCACTTT
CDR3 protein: CASSSAGRSYNSPLHF

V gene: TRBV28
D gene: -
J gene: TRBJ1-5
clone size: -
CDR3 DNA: TGTGCCAGCAGTTTTGCTCGGGGGGTAGGGCAGCCCCAGCATTTT
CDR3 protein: CASSFARGVGQPQHF

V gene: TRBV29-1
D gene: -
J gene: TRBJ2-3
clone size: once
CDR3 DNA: TGCAGCGTTGGCACAGGCACAGATACGCAGTATTTT
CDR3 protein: CSVGTGTDTQYF

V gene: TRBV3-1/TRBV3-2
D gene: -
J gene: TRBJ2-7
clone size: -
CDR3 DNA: TGTGCCAGCAGCCAAGCAGCAGGCGAGCAGTACTTC
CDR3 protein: CASSQAAGEQYF

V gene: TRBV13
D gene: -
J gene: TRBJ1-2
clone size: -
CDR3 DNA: TGTGCCAGCAGCTTATCAGGGAACTATGGCTACACCTTC
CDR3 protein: CASSLSGNYGYTF

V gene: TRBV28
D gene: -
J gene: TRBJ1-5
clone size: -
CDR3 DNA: TGTGCCAGCACAATTTCGGCAGGGGTTAATCAGCCCCAGCATTTT
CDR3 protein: CASTISAGVNQPQHF

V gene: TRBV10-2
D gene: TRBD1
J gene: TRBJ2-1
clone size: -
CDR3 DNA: TGCGCCAGCAGTAGGGACAGGGGATTTGGTGAGCAGTTCTTC
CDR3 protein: CASSRDRGFGEQFF

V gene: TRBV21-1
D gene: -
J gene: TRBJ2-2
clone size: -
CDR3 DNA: TGTGCCAGCAGCAAACCTCGAGGGTCGAACACCGGGGAGCTGTTTTTT
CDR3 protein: CASSKPRGSNTGELFF

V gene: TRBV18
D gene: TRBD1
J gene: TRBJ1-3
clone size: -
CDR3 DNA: TGTGCCAGCTCACCCCAGGGGGAATACACCATATATTTT
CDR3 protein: CASSPQGEYTIYF